These 10 T cell receptor beta chains came from one sample sequenced in a study of regulatory T cells in long-lasting Graves disease. Both iRepertoire HTBI primers and Arm-PCR of CDR3 regions were used to build the TCR beta libraries. One entry per CDR3 protein results from TCRdb running MiXCR on the multiplex PCR reads. The sample has roughly 700,000 distinct CDR3 sequences; 25% to 30% are singletons. Time point noted: persistent/refractory GD, antithyroid drugs over 5 years with positive TRAb. PBMC RNA served as the TCR library source. The sample was peripheral blood mononuclear cells (PBMCs), taken when the disease was refractory, from a patient treated with antithyroid drugs. These receptors came from a female donor with Graves disease.

The V gene is TRBV19, the J gene TRBJ1-1; D might be TRBD1 (5 bases). V was shortened by 3 bases and J by 4 bases, with 15 bases between the two germline ends. Germline V gene lookup returns CDR1 LNHDA and CDR2 SQIVND (reference sequence). The CDR3 extends over 15 amino acids. The CDR3 here is CASSIDGSGVTEAFF. The CDR3 DNA is TGTGCCAGTAGTATCGATGGGTCGGGGGTCACTGAAGCTTTCTTT.

This clonotype has more than one count but fewer than ten. The chain uses TRBV6-9 and TRBJ1-5; D is perhaps TRBD1 (5 bases). This CDR3 region has 14 residues. Germline CDR1 and CDR2: MNHGY and SVAAGI. The V end lost 4 bases, the J end lost 4 bases, and 11 bases lay between the germline ends. DNA for the CDR3: TGTGCCAGCAGTTTGTGGAAGGGGAATCAGCCCCAGCATTTT. Translating gives CASSLWKGNQPQHF.

Only a few counts were recorded for this clonotype. The J gene is TRBJ2-7, the V gene TRBV6-1; the match to TRBD2 covers 8 bases. Germline V CDR1 and CDR2: MNHNS, SASEGT. The trim removed 4 bases at V and 4 bases at J, leaving 9 bases unmatched. This CDR3 spans 15 amino acids. The CDR3 bases are TGTGCCAGCAGTGCCGGGACTAGAGGGCTGTACGAGCAGTACTTC. It codes for CASSAGTRGLYEQYF.

A few counts support this clonotype. The chain carries TRBV10-3 and TRBJ1-2, with 7 bases lining up with TRBD1. The J segment lost 4 bases and the V segment lost 5 bases, leaving 1 base of the junction unmatched. CDR1 ENHRY and CDR2 SYGVKD come from the germline V gene. The CDR3 spans 12 residues. CDR3 nucleotides: TGTGCCATCAGTCGGGACAGCTATGGCTACACCTTC. It yields the protein CAISRDSYGYTF.

About this clonotype: At one end, the junction sequence differs from germline, possibly due to a read error. The CDR3 here is CASSYSGRGYEQSF. In DNA form, the CDR3 reads TGTGCCAGCAGCTATAGCGGGAGGGGCTATGAGCAGTCCTTC. The J gene is TRBJ2-1, the V gene TRBV12-3 or TRBV12-4, with TRBD2 matching 11 bases. This CDR3 comprises 14 residues.

The table lists this clonotype with many counts. The chain recombines TRBV3-1 with TRBJ2-2; 8 positions match TRBD2. J lost 7 bases, V lost 2 bases, and 6 bases had no gene match. Per germline, CDR1 LGHDT and CDR2 YNNKEL (reference sequence). The CDR3 has 15 residues. CDR3 bases: TGTGCCAGCAGCCAACAAGCGGGAGTCGGCGGGGAGCTGTTTTTT. Protein: CASSQQAGVGGELFF.

The gene calls are TRBV12-3 or TRBV12-4 and TRBJ1-2; perhaps TRBD1 as D (5 bases). Trimming shortened V by 5 bases and J by 7 bases, and 11 bases separated the two germline ends. CDR3 length: 12 residues. The CDR3 DNA follows: TGTGCCAGCAGTGTTCTGAGGGGTGGCTACACCTTC. This gives the protein CASSVLRGGYTF.

This clonotype came up many times. The rearrangement links TRBV10-3 to TRBJ2-5, with TRBD2 matching over 10 bases. With 11 bases clipped from V and 5 bases from J, the junction kept 11 bases outside the gene matches. In germline, CDR1 is ENHRY, CDR2 SYGVKD. This CDR3 spans 14 amino acids. The CDR3 coding sequence is TGTGCCGTCGCCCTAGCGGGAGTTAGTGAGACCCAGTACTTC. It specifies CAVALAGVSETQYF.

The rearrangement joins TRBV10-2 to TRBJ1-2; TRBD1 agrees at 7 bases. V gave up 1 base and J gave up 6 bases; unmatched junction bases: 5. There are 14 residues in the CDR3. The V gene's germline CDR1 is WSHSY and CDR2 SAAADI. CDR3 nucleotides: TGCGCCAGCAGTGAGTTGAGGGGGCTCGATGGCTACACCTTC. Residues: CASSELRGLDGYTF.

The chain has TRBV5-1 and TRBJ2-7, with no clear D. Trimming pared 4 bases from V and 5 bases from J, leaving 16 bases between. Looked up from germline, CDR1 is SGHRS and CDR2 is YFSETQ. The CDR3 extends over 14 amino acids. CDR3 amino acids: CASSRPGQSNEQYF. CDR3 bases: TGCGCCAGCAGCCGCCCCGGGCAGTCCAACGAGCAGTACTTC. Supplemented by reference TRBV5-1 and TRBJ2-7, the full variable domain reads KAGVTQTPRYLIKTRGQQVTLSCSPISGHRSVSWYQQTPGQGLQFLFEYFSETQRNKGNFPGRFSGRQFSNSRSEMNVSTLELGDSALYLCASSRPGQSNEQYFGPGTRLTVT.